The rows below give T cell receptor beta chains drawn from one sample of a study of Ad26.COV2.S vaccination and SARS-CoV-2 variants. The repertoire was sequenced with immunoSEQ multiplex PCR; TCRdb's copy has only in-frame clones and lacks some. The sample has 350,000 to 550,000 clones, 75% to 90% seen once; the top ten hold about 2.5%. The sample was peripheral blood, taken in a trial of Ad26.COV2.S vaccine versus placebo. These receptors were taken from a person aged 18-60 years who received the Ad26.COV2.S COVID-19 vaccine or a placebo. The CDR3 runs from the conserved cysteine through the conserved F or W. D genes are given only for firm matches. Size tells how often a clone was seen (once, few, many) or the class of an expanded clone, and some rows leave it out.

J	D	length	size	V	DNA	CDR3
TRBJ2-7	-	13	few	TRBV24-1	TGTGCCACCAGTGATGGAGGGATCGACGAGCAGTACTTC	CATSDGGIDEQYF
TRBJ1-3	-	15	-	TRBV5-1	TGCGCCAGCAGCTTGGTTGGGGTGGCTGGAAACACCATATATTTT	CASSLVGVAGNTIYF
TRBJ1-5	-	14	-	TRBV4-2	TGTGCCAGCAGCCAAGTTCAAGGGCGCCAGCCCCAGCATTTT	CASSQVQGRQPQHF
TRBJ2-5	-	13	-	TRBV28	TGTGCCAGCAGTTCGGGAGTAGCAGAGACCCAGTACTTC	CASSSGVAETQYF
TRBJ1-5	TRBD1	14	-	TRBV28	TGTGCCAGCAGTTTACAGGGGGCATCGCAGCCCCAGCATTTT	CASSLQGASQPQHF
TRBJ2-1	-	15	-	TRBV6-6	TGTGCCAGCAGTTACTTGGACAGCTCCTACAATGAGCAGTTCTTC	CASSYLDSSYNEQFF
TRBJ1-6	-	15	-	TRBV19	TGTGCCAGTAGTGAGTGGGCCTCCTATAATTCACCCCTCCACTTT	CASSEWASYNSPLHF
TRBJ1-2	-	14	-	TRBV6-6	TGTGCCAGCAGTTACTCGAATTGGGACTATGGCTACACCTTC	CASSYSNWDYGYTF
TRBJ1-5	-	13	few	TRBV27	TGTGCCAGCAGTCAGGGAACGGAACAGCCCCAGCATTTT	CASSQGTEQPQHF
TRBJ1-5	-	17	-	TRBV21-1	TGTGCCAGCAGCAAAGCGGGAGGACAGGCCAGCAATCAGCCCCAGCATTTT	CASSKAGGQASNQPQHF
TRBJ1-1	-	14	-	TRBV6-5	TGTGCCAGCAGACCCCTTATACGGGGTTACCGTGCTTTCTTT	CASRPLIRGYRAFF
TRBJ2-1	-	14	-	TRBV7-9	TGTGCCAGCAGCCCCTATCGACAGGATGGGGAGCAGTTCTTC	CASSPYRQDGEQFF
TRBJ2-5	-	13	-	TRBV4-3	TGCGCCAGCAGCCAAGCGCTTACGGAGACCCAGTACTTC	CASSQALTETQYF
TRBJ2-3	TRBD2	15	once	TRBV3-1/TRBV3-2	TGTGCCAGCAGCCGCCTAGCGGGAGGGGGAGATACGCAGTATTTT	CASSRLAGGGDTQYF
TRBJ2-3	TRBD1	14	-	TRBV4-3	TGCGCCAGCAGCCAGGGACAGGGGGCAGGTACGCAGTATTTT	CASSQGQGAGTQYF
TRBJ1-2	TRBD1	13	-	TRBV12-3/TRBV12-4	TGTGCCAGCAGCCCGGGACAGGGTTATGGCTACACCTTC	CASSPGQGYGYTF
TRBJ1-5	-	13	-	TRBV5-4	TGTGCCAGCAGCTTGGATAGCAATCAGCCCCAGCATTTT	CASSLDSNQPQHF
TRBJ1-1	-	14	-	TRBV5-1	TGCGCCAGCAGCTCCAGGGGAAGGGGTACTGAAGCTTTCTTT	CASSSRGRGTEAFF
TRBJ1-6	-	15	-	TRBV2	TGTGCCAGCAGTGAAGGGTTAGGGTCCCCCAGGCCCCTCCACTTT	CASSEGLGSPRPLHF
TRBJ2-1	-	13	once	TRBV27	TGTGCCAGCAGTTTCCGAGTATACAATGAGCAGTTCTTC	CASSFRVYNEQFF
TRBJ1-5	TRBD1	14	-	TRBV5-8	TGTGCCAGCAGCTTGGTGACAGGGGGTCAGCCCCAGCATTTT	CASSLVTGGQPQHF
TRBJ2-2	-	16	-	TRBV7-2	TGTGCCAGCAGCTTAGGGGGCCTACGGCGCACCGGGGAGCTGTTTTTT	CASSLGGLRRTGELFF
TRBJ2-5	TRBD2	14	-	TRBV24-1	TGTGCCACCGGTTCGGGGGGGCACCAAGAGACCCAGTACTTC	CATGSGGHQETQYF
TRBJ2-7	-	14	-	TRBV14	TGTGCCAGCAGCCAATCCGAGGATTCCTACGAGCAGTACTTC	CASSQSEDSYEQYF
TRBJ2-3	-	14	-	TRBV7-2	TGTGCCAGCAGCCGCCGGTGGTCAACAGATACGCAGTATTTT	CASSRRWSTDTQYF
TRBJ2-5	-	15	-	TRBV10-3	TGTGCCATCAGTGAACGTAGCCTCATACAAGAGACCCAGTACTTC	CAISERSLIQETQYF
TRBJ2-3	TRBD2	19	-	TRBV27	TGTGCCAGCAGTTTACAACTAGCGGGGCTCCACCCTAGCACAGATACGCAGTATTTT	CASSLQLAGLHPSTDTQYF
TRBJ1-2	TRBD1	16	-	TRBV6-4	TGTGCCAGCAGTGACCCCAGGACAGGACTGAACTATGGCTACACCTTC	CASSDPRTGLNYGYTF
TRBJ1-4	-	14	-	TRBV4-1	TGCGCCAGCAGCCTTGTCTCTGCCAATGAAAAACTGTTTTTT	CASSLVSANEKLFF
TRBJ2-7	-	14	-	TRBV5-1	TGCGCCAGCAGCTTGGACACTTTCACCTACGAGCAGTACTTC	CASSLDTFTYEQYF
TRBJ1-5	TRBD1	16	once	TRBV19	TGTGCCAGTAGTATAGCCACGGACAGGGGTAATCAGCCCCAGCATTTT	CASSIATDRGNQPQHF
TRBJ2-3	TRBD2	14	once	TRBV5-4	TGTGCCAGCAGCTTCGGGAGGGCCATCTATACGCAGTATTTT	CASSFGRAIYTQYF
TRBJ2-1	-	13	once	TRBV6-2/TRBV6-3	TGTGCCAGCAGTTACTGGTCCCACAATGAGCAGTTCTTC	CASSYWSHNEQFF
TRBJ2-1	-	15	-	TRBV11-1	TGTGCCAGCAGCAGACAAACCGGCTCCTACAATGAGCAGTTCTTC	CASSRQTGSYNEQFF
TRBJ2-5	TRBD2	14	-	TRBV20-1	TGCAGTGCTAGTCCAGTAGCGGGAGGGGAGACCCAGTACTTC	CSASPVAGGETQYF
TRBJ2-3	TRBD2	16	-	TRBV7-3	TGTGCCAGCAGCTTAACCGCGGGAGGGCCGGCAGATACGCAGTATTTT	CASSLTAGGPADTQYF
TRBJ2-3	-	14	once	TRBV10-2	TGCGCCAGCAGTTGGACCCTTACAACAGATACGCAGTATTTT	CASSWTLTTDTQYF
TRBJ1-1	-	16	-	TRBV4-1	TGCGCCAGCAGCCAAGATAGTACAGGGTTTAGGTCTGAAGCTTTCTTT	CASSQDSTGFRSEAFF
TRBJ1-2	-	13	-	TRBV11-2	TGTGCCAGCAGCTTAGAGGGCGGCTATGGCTACACCTTC	CASSLEGGYGYTF
TRBJ2-1	-	16	-	TRBV11-3	TGTGCCAGCAGCTTAGAGATTAACAGGGCCGAGAATGAGCAGTTCTTC	CASSLEINRAENEQFF
TRBJ1-1	TRBD1	14	-	TRBV29-1	TGCAGCGTTACAGGGGGCTACCTCAGCACTGAAGCTTTCTTT	CSVTGGYLSTEAFF
TRBJ1-4	TRBD1	16	-	TRBV9	TGTGCCAGCAGCCCCTTAGGCCAGGGGGGGGCTGAAAAACTGTTTTTT	CASSPLGQGGAEKLFF
TRBJ2-3	-	14	once	TRBV9	TGTGCCAGCAGCGTAGAGGGGTTCATGGATACGCAGTATTTT	CASSVEGFMDTQYF
TRBJ1-1	TRBD1	15	-	TRBV7-9	TGTGCCAGCAGCCCGTGGGCAGGGGGAGAGGATGAAGCTTTCTTT	CASSPWAGGEDEAFF
TRBJ1-4	TRBD1	15	-	TRBV10-2	TGCGCCAGCAGTGATTGGGACAGGGGGCTTGAAAAACTGTTTTTT	CASSDWDRGLEKLFF
TRBJ2-7	TRBD1	13	once	TRBV10-1	TGCGCCAACCCACAGGGGGCTAAGGATGAGCAGTACTTC	CANPQGAKDEQYF
TRBJ2-5	-	14	-	TRBV5-5	TGTGCCAGCAGCTTGGTAGCAAGCCAAGAGACCCAGTACTTC	CASSLVASQETQYF
TRBJ2-1	-	14	-	TRBV5-6	TGTGCCAGCAGCTTGATAAGCGGAGGGAATGAGCAGTTCTTC	CASSLISGGNEQFF
TRBJ2-1	TRBD2	13	-	TRBV7-3	TGTGCCAGCAGCCCACAGCGGGAGACTGAGCAGTTCTTC	CASSPQRETEQFF
TRBJ2-3	TRBD2	15	-	TRBV27	TGTGCCAGCAGTTTTCGCGGGAGGGCCACAGATACGCAGTATTTT	CASSFRGRATDTQYF
TRBJ2-7	-	13	-	TRBV6-5	TGTGCCAGCAGACCGGACGGAGTTAGGGAGCAGTACTTC	CASRPDGVREQYF
TRBJ1-1	-	14	-	TRBV5-4	TGTGCCAGCAGCTTGGCCGAGGCGAACACTGAAGCTTTCTTT	CASSLAEANTEAFF
TRBJ2-3	-	14	-	TRBV1	TGCACCAGCAGCCTTGGGGGCACGACAGATACGCAGTATTTT	CTSSLGGTTDTQYF
TRBJ2-7	-	13	-	TRBV19	TGTGCCAGTAGTATACGGAGGGACTACGAGCAGTACTTC	CASSIRRDYEQYF
TRBJ1-3	-	16	-	TRBV14	TGTGCCAGCAGCCAACTGGACAGCAACTCTGGAAACACCATATATTTT	CASSQLDSNSGNTIYF
TRBJ2-1	-	13	once	TRBV7-3	TGTGCCAGCAGCAGTCGGACAACAAATGAGCAGTTCTTC	CASSSRTTNEQFF
TRBJ1-3	-	15	-	TRBV11-2	TGTGCCAGCAGCTTAACGGTTCGCTCTGGAAACACCATATATTTT	CASSLTVRSGNTIYF
TRBJ1-5	-	16	-	TRBV28	TGTGCCAGCAGTTTATTTATGGGGGGCGCGAGTCAGCCCCAGCATTTT	CASSLFMGGASQPQHF
TRBJ2-3	TRBD2	17	few	TRBV7-2	TGTGCCAGCAGCCACGGGCCGACTAGCGGGTGGAATCCCTCTTTGGATTTT	CASSHGPTSGWNPSLDF